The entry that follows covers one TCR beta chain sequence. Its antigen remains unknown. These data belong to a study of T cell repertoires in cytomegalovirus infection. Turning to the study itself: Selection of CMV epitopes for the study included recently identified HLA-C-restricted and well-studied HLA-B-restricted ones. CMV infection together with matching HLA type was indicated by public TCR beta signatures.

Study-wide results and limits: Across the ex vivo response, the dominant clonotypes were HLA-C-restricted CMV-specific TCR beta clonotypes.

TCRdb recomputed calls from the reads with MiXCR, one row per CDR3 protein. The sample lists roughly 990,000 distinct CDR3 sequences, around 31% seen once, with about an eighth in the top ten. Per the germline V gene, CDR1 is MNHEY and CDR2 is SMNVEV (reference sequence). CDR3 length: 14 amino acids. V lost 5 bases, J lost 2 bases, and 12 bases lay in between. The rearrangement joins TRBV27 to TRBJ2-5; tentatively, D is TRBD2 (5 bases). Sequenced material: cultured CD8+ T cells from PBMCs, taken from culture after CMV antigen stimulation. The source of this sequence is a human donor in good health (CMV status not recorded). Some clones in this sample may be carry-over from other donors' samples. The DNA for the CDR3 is TGTGCCAGCAGTACCCGAGGACTGCAAGAGACCCAGTACTTC. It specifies CASSTRGLQETQYF.